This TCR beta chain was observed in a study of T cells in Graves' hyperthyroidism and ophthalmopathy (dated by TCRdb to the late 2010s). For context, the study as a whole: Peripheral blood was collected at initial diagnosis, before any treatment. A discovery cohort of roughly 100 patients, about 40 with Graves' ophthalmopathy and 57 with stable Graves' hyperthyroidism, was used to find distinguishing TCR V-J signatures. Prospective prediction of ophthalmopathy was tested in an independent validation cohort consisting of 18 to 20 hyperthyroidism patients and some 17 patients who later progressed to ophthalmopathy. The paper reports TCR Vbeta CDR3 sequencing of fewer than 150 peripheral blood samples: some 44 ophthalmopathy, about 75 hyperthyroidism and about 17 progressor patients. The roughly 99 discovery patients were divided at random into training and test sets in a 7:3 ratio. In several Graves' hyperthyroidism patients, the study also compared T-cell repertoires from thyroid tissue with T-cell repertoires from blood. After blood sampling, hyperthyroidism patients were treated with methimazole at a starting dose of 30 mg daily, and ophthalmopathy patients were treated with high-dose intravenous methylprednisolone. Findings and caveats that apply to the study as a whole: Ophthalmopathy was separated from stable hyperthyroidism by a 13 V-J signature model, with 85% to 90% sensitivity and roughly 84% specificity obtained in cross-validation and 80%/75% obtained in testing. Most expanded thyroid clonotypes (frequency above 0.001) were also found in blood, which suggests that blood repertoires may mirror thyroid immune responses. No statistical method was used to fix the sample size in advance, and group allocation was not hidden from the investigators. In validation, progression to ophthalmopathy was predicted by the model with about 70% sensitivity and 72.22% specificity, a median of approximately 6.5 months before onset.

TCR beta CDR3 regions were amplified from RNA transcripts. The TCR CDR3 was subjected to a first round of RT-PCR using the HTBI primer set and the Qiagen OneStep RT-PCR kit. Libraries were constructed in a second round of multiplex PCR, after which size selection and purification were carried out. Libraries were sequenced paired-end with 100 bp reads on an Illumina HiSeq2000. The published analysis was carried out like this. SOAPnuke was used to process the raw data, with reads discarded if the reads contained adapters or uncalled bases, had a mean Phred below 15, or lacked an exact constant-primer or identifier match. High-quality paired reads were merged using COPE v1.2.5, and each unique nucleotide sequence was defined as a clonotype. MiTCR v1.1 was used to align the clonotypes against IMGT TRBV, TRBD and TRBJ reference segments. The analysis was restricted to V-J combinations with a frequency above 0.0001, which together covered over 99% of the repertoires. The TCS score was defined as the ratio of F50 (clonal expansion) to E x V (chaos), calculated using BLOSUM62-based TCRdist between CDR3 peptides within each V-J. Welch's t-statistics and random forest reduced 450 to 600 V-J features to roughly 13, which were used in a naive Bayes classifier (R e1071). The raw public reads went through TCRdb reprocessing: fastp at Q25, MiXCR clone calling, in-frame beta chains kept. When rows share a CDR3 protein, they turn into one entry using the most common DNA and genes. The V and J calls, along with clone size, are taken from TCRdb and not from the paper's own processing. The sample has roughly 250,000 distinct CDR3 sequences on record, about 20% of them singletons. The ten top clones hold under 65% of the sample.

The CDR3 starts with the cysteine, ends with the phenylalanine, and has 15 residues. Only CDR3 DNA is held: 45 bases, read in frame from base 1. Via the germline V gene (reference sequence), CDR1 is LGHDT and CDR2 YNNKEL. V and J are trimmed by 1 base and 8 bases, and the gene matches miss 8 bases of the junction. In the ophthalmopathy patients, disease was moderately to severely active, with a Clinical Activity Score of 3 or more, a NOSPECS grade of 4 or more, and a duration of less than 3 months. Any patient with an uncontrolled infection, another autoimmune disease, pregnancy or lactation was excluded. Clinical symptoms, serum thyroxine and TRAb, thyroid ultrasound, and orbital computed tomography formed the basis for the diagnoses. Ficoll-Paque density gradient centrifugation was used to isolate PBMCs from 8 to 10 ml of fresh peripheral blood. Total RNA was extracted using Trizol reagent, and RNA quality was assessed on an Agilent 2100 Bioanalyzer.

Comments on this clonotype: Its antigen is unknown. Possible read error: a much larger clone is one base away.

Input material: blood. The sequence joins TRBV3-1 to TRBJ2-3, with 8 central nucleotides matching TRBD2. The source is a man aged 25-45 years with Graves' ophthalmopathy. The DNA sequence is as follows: TGTGCCAGCAGCCAAGGGAGCGGGAGTTTCGGTACGCAGTATTTT. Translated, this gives CASSQGSGSFGTQYF.